The 25 T cell receptor beta chains below were found in one sample sequenced in a study of cytomegalovirus exposure and HLA in healthy donors. Researchers ran the PCR with 60 Vbeta and 13 Jbeta primers. Sequenced by immunoSEQ multiplex PCR; TCRdb stores in-frame clones only, minus some. The table has under 200,000 clones, 80% to 90% seen once. The sample taken for sequencing was PBMCs. Receptors originate from a man aged 18 to 30 in good health and CMV-seropositive.

A word on this clone: At one end the junction does not follow the germline gene, possibly because of a read error. The chain employs TRBV7-7 and TRBJ2-1; 8 bases are shared with TRBD2. There are 15 residues in the CDR3. Germline-derived CDR1 and CDR2 are SSHAT and FNYEAQ (reference sequence). CDR3 in amino acids: CASSSQAGASNEQFF. The CDR3, as DNA: TGTGCTAGCAGTTCCCAAGCGGGGGCATCGAATGAGCAGTTCTTC.

The chain links TRBV9 to TRBJ2-5, with D possibly TRBD2 on 6 matching bases. Germline values: CDR1 SGDLS, CDR2 YYNGEE. The CDR3 length is 15 residues. Trimming took off 3 bases at V and 3 bases at J, with 15 bases between the two ends. CDR3 sequence (DNA): TGTGCCAGCAGCGCCTCTGTGGGGGGTGAAGAGACCCAGTACTTC. Translated: CASSASVGGEETQYF.

The chain has TRBV7-8 and TRBJ1-2; 10 bases match TRBD1. The junction had 4 bases not matched to a gene; V was cut back by 4 bases and J by 5 bases. The germline CDR1 and CDR2 sequences are SGHVS and FQNEAQ. The CDR3 sequence is 14 residues long. This chain's CDR3 is CASSSWDRGYGYTF. The CDR3 nucleotides are TGTGCCAGCAGCTCATGGGACAGGGGATATGGCTACACCTTC. The variable domain in full, with the rest retrieved from reference TRBV7-8 and TRBJ1-2, is GAGVSQSPRYKVAKRGQDVALRCDPISGHVSLFWYQQALGQGPEFLTYFQNEAQLDKSGLPSDRFFAERPEGSVSTLKIQRTQQEDSAVYLCASSSWDRGYGYTFGSGTRLTVV.

The V and J genes are TRBV6-6 and TRBJ2-5; TRBD1 is a possible D gene (6 bases). CDR3 length: 16 residues. CDR1 and CDR2 (germline): MNHNY, SVGAGI (reference sequence). V gave up 0 bases and J gave up 4 bases, with 15 bases separating them. This CDR3 is CASSYSGTSQGETQYF. The DNA of the CDR3 is TGTGCCAGCAGTTACTCCGGGACATCCCAGGGAGAGACCCAGTACTTC.

This clone was picked up a small number of times. This chain connects TRBV30 to TRBJ1-1; D not resolved. CDR3 length: 13 residues. Per the germline V gene, CDR1 is GTSNPN and CDR2 is SVGIG (reference sequence). Trimming removed 8 bases from V and 5 bases from J, with 18 bases in between. In nucleotides, the CDR3 is TGTGCCGGAAGTAATGGACTGGAGACTGAAGCTTTCTTT. Protein: CAGSNGLETEAFF.

The chain combines TRBV5-1 with TRBJ2-2; 9 bases align to TRBD1. The germline gives CDR1 SGHRS, CDR2 YFSETQ. The CDR3 runs to 19 residues. J was trimmed by 1 base and V by 4 bases; bases with no gene match: 14. DNA of the CDR3: TGCGCCAGCAGCATTCAATCCGGGACAGGGTTAAAGAACACCGGGGAGCTGTTTTTT. Translated: CASSIQSGTGLKNTGELFF.

This chain links TRBV7-9 with TRBJ1-4; 10 positions match TRBD1. Germline trimming cut 4 bases from V and 8 bases from J; bases unmatched to any gene: 1. The CDR3 is 13 amino acids. Germline lookup yields CDR1 SEHNR and CDR2 FQNEAQ (reference sequence). The CDR3, as DNA: TGTGCCAGCAGCTCGACAGGGGGCGAAAAACTGTTTTTT. Protein: CASSSTGGEKLFF.

The chain is built from TRBV7-9 and TRBJ1-3; 8 bases line up with TRBD1. The CDR3 spans 16 residues. Trimming took 5 bases from V and 3 from J; bases not matched to a gene: 9. Germline values: CDR1 SEHNR, CDR2 FQNEAQ (reference sequence). CDR3 nucleotides: TGTGCCAGCAGCCCTCCGGGACAGGTCTTTGGAAACACCATATATTTT. This sequence encodes CASSPPGQVFGNTIYF.

The V gene is TRBV27, the J gene TRBJ1-2; tentatively, D is TRBD1 (5 bases). CDR1 MNHEY and CDR2 SMNVEV come from the germline V gene (reference sequence). The CDR3 consists of 14 residues. V was pared by 0 bases and J by 10 bases, with 15 bases between. CDR3 region: CASSLSGGLGDYTF. In nucleotides, the CDR3 is TGTGCCAGCAGTTTATCGGGAGGCCTAGGGGACTACACCTTC.

As DNA, the CDR3 is TGCGCCAGCAGCTTGGCCTCCTTCGATGAGCAGTTCTTC. Translation gives CASSLASFDEQFF. V and J are TRBV5-1 and TRBJ2-1; D is uncertain. Trimming cost V 0 bases and J 8 bases, with 9 bases left between them. There are 13 residues in the CDR3. Germline V gene data show CDR1 as SGHRS and CDR2 as YFSETQ.

The chain has TRBV6-5 and TRBJ2-7; 11 nucleotides agree with TRBD2. Losses at the gene ends were 1 base for V and 6 bases for J; bases not matched to a gene: 5. The CDR3 consists of 15 residues. Looked up from germline, CDR1 is MNHEY and CDR2 is SVGAGI. CDR3 residues: CASSYFSGGAREQYF. The DNA of the CDR3 is TGTGCCAGCAGTTACTTTAGCGGGGGGGCTCGCGAGCAGTACTTC.

This chain connects TRBV12-5 to TRBJ2-1, with 7 bases identical to TRBD2. In germline, CDR1 is LGHNT, CDR2 FRNRAP. V gave up 6 bases and J gave up 7 bases; unmatched junction bases: 3. This CDR3 spans 12 amino acids. CDR3 bases: TGTGCTAGTGGAACTAGCGTAAATGAGCAGTTCTTC. Protein sequence: CASGTSVNEQFF.

V is TRBV7-3 and J is TRBJ2-2; D might be TRBD1 (6 bases). Trimming stripped 3 bases from V and 5 bases from J, with 13 bases between. Germline values: CDR1 SGHTA, CDR2 FQGTGA. CDR3 length: 15 amino acids. In nucleotides, the CDR3 is TGTGCCAGCAGCTTGGCAGGGGAAAGTACCGGGGAGCTGTTTTTT. The encoded protein is CASSLAGESTGELFF.

The chain recombines TRBV30 with TRBJ1-1; no clear D gene. This CDR3 is 14 amino acids long. CDR1 GTSNPN and CDR2 SVGIG come from the germline V gene (reference sequence). Trimming cost V 3 bases and J 2 bases, with 13 bases left between them. CDR3 residues: CAWSASQLNTEAFF. CDR3 in DNA: TGTGCCTGGAGCGCTTCCCAACTAAACACTGAAGCTTTCTTT.

The genes are TRBV7-8 and TRBJ1-4, with 10 nucleotides matching TRBD1. Germline V gene sequence: CDR1 SGHVS, CDR2 FQNEAQ. Losses at the gene ends were 7 bases for V and 6 bases for J; bases not matched to a gene: 8. The CDR3 runs to 15 residues. CDR3 loop: CASKMDRGVYEKLFF. The CDR3, as DNA: TGTGCCAGCAAAATGGACAGGGGGGTGTATGAAAAACTGTTTTTT.

The CDR3 DNA reads as TGTGCCAGCAGCTCGTTACAGGGAAGCGAGAATGAAAAACTGTTTTTT. It translates to CASSSLQGSENEKLFF. The V and J genes are TRBV7-9 and TRBJ1-4; D perhaps matches TRBD1 (6 bases). The CDR3 is made up of 16 amino acids. V lost 4 bases and J 5 bases, leaving 17 bases between the germline ends. Germline CDR1 and CDR2: SEHNR and FQNEAQ (reference sequence).

For the CDR3, the DNA is TGTGCCAGCAGTGGGGGGACAGACTACGAGCAGTACTTC. Its protein is CASSGGTDYEQYF. This chain links TRBV2 with TRBJ2-7; 7 bases match TRBD1. Trimming took 4 bases from V and 3 from J; bases not matched to a gene: 3. The CDR3 has 13 amino acids. Looked up from germline, CDR1 is SNHLY and CDR2 is FYNNEI.

The chain employs TRBV5-4 and TRBJ2-2; D might be TRBD1 (6 bases). Trimming took 0 bases from V and 4 from J, leaving 13 bases between them. Germline V gene lookup returns CDR1 SGHNT and CDR2 YYREEE (reference sequence). This CDR3 is 16 amino acids long. The DNA for the CDR3 is TGTGCCAGCAGCTTGGGGTGGGGGACACTCACCGGGGAGCTGTTTTTT. As protein: CASSLGWGTLTGELFF. Drawing the rest from reference TRBV5-4 and TRBJ2-2, the complete variable domain is ETGVTQSPTHLIKTRGQQVTLRCSSQSGHNTVSWYQQALGQGPQFIFQYYREEENGRGNFPPRFSGLQFPNYSSELNVNALELDDSALYLCASSLGWGTLTGELFFGEGSRLTVL.

V and J are TRBV7-9 and TRBJ1-5; D unresolved. V lost 3 bases and J 3 bases, leaving 6 bases between the germline ends. CDR1 and CDR2 from the germline V gene are SEHNR and FQNEAQ (reference sequence). The length of the CDR3 is 13 residues. CDR3: CASSLSLNQPQHF. The CDR3 DNA is TGTGCCAGCAGCTTGTCCCTCAATCAGCCCCAGCATTTT. Filled out from reference TRBV7-9 and TRBJ1-5, the complete variable domain reads DTGVSQNPRHKITKRGQNVTFRCDPISEHNRLYWYRQTLGQGPEFLTYFQNEAQLEKSRLLSDRFSAERPKGSFSTLEIQRTEQGDSAMYLCASSLSLNQPQHFGDGTRLSIL.

The chain recombines TRBV27 with TRBJ2-7; weak D call: TRBD1 (5 bases). The CDR3 spans 17 residues. With 1 base removed from V and 0 bases from J, the gap between germline ends came to 16 bases. CDR1 is MNHEY, CDR2 SMNVEV, per germline (reference sequence). CDR3 DNA: TGTGCCAGCAGTTTATTGGGCCTCGACAGAAGCTCCTACGAGCAGTACTTC. This translates into CASSLLGLDRSSYEQYF.

The genes are TRBV9 and TRBJ2-7, with D perhaps TRBD1 (6 bases). Trimming removed 4 bases from V and 7 bases from J, with 18 bases in between. This CDR3 region has 14 residues. The germline V gene has CDR1 SGDLS and CDR2 YYNGEE. CDR3 DNA sequence: TGTGCCAGCAGCCGGACAGCACAGACGGGGGAGCAGTACTTC. It is translated as CASSRTAQTGEQYF.

The V call is TRBV4-3, the J call TRBJ1-2; 7 bases match TRBD1. CDR3 size: 16 residues. V gave up 2 bases and J gave up 4 bases; unmatched junction bases: 10. Germline V gene data show CDR1 as LGHNA and CDR2 as YSLEER. The CDR3 DNA reads TGCGCCAGCAGCCAAACACAGGGGTGGACCCCCTATGGCTACACCTTC. It codes for CASSQTQGWTPYGYTF.

The chain links TRBV6-5 to TRBJ1-2; 8 nucleotides agree with TRBD1. This CDR3 is 13 amino acids long. The J segment lost 6 bases and the V segment lost 5 bases, leaving 5 bases of the junction unmatched. Germline V gene lookup returns CDR1 MNHEY and CDR2 SVGAGI. The CDR3 loop is CASSPDRDHGYTF. CDR3 nucleotides: TGTGCCAGCAGTCCGGACAGGGACCATGGCTACACCTTC.

This sequence joins TRBV27 and TRBJ1-4; possibly TRBD1 for D (5 bases). The V gene lost 3 bases and the J gene lost 4 bases, with 12 bases spanning the gap. CDR1 and CDR2 (germline): MNHEY, SMNVEV (reference sequence). This CDR3 comprises 15 residues. CDR3 sequence reads: CASSFQRDDNEKLFF. CDR3 sequence (DNA): TGTGCCAGCAGTTTTCAGCGGGACGATAATGAAAAACTGTTTTTT.

V usage is TRBV27 and J usage is TRBJ1-4; D might be TRBD1 (5 bases). This CDR3 contains 14 residues. Trimming stripped 3 bases from V and 5 bases from J, with 10 bases between. Germline V lookup: CDR1 MNHEY, CDR2 SMNVEV (reference sequence). For the CDR3, the DNA is TGTGCCAGCAGTTTCAGGGAATCCAATGAAAAACTGTTTTTT. As protein: CASSFRESNEKLFF.